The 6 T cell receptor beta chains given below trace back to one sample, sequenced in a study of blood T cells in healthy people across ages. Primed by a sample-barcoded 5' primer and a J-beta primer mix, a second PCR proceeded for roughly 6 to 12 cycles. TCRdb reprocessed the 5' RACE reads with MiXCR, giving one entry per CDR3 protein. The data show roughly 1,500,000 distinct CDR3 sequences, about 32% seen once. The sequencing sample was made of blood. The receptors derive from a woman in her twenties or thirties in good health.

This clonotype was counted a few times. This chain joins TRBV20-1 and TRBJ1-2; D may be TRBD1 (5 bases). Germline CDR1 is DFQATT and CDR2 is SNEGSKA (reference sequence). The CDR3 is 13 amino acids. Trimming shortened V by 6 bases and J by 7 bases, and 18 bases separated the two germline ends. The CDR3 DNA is TGCAGTGCCACGACAGAACGATTCGGTGGCTACACCTTC. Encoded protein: CSATTERFGGYTF.

CDR3 in amino acids: CASSLSGAGGNFGYTF. CDR3 coding DNA: TGTGCCAGCAGTTTATCAGGGGCAGGGGGGAATTTCGGCTACACCTTC. The V gene is TRBV27, the J gene TRBJ1-2; 7 bases are shared with TRBD1. The CDR3 covers 16 residues. The junction had 12 bases not matched to a gene; V was cut back by 0 bases and J by 8 bases. CDR1 is MNHEY, CDR2 SMNVEV, per germline (reference sequence).

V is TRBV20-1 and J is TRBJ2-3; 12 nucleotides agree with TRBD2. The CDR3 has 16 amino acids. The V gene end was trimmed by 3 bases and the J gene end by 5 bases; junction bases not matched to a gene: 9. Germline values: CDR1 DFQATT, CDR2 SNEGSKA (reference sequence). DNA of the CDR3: TGCAGTGCTAGGGGAGGACTAGCGGGGTTTGGAGATACGCAGTATTTT. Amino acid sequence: CSARGGLAGFGDTQYF.

CDR3 residues: CASSFPGHGNYGYTF. The CDR3 nucleotides are TGTGCCAGCAGCTTTCCGGGACATGGCAACTATGGCTACACCTTC. This chain uses TRBV5-6 with TRBJ1-2, with D perhaps matching TRBD1 (6 bases). The germline CDR1 and CDR2 sequences are SGHDT and YYEEEE. V lost 2 bases and J lost 2, with 13 bases in between. The CDR3 contains 15 residues.

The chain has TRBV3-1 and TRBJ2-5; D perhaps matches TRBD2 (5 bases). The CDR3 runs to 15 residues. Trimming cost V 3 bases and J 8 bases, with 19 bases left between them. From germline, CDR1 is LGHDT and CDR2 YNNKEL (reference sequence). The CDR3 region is CASSHLDSARGTQYF. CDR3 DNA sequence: TGTGCCAGCAGCCATCTTGACTCGGCCCGGGGAACCCAGTACTTC.

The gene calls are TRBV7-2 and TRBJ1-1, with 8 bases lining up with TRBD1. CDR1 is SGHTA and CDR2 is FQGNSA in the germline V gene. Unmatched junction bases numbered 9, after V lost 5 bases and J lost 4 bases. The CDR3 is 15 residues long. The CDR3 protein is CASSPYDTGGTEAFF. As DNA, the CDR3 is TGTGCCAGCAGCCCCTACGATACAGGGGGCACTGAAGCTTTCTTT. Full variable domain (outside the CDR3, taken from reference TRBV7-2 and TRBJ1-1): GAGVSQSPSNKVTEKGKDVELRCDPISGHTALYWYRQSLGQGLEFLIYFQGNSAPDKSGLPSDRFSAERTGGSVSTLTIQRTQQEDSAVYLCASSPYDTGGTEAFFGQGTRLTVV.